The clone carrying this TCR beta chain was observed at least ten times. One end of the junction fails to match germline, which may point to a read error. Time point denoted: newly diagnosed GD, antithyroid drugs for less than 3 months. After RNA was extracted from PBMCs, the TCR library was made from it. The data stem from a study of regulatory T cells in long-lasting Graves disease. CDR3-region Arm-PCR and iRepertoire HTBI primers produced the TCR beta libraries. A single record per CDR3 protein comes from TCRdb applying MiXCR to the multiplex PCR reads. Of 500,000 or so distinct CDR3 sequences listed, 15% to 20% are singletons. Germline CDR1 is SGHRS and CDR2 is YFSETQ. The CDR3 sequence is 15 residues long. This same sample was also part of a study on T cells in Graves' hyperthyroidism and ophthalmopathy.

This TCR derives from a woman aged 40-60 years with Graves disease. Sequencing used peripheral blood mononuclear cells (PBMCs), obtained at new diagnosis, from a patient treated with antithyroid drugs. The chain combines TRBV5-1 with TRBJ2-1; 9 bases fit TRBD2. The CDR3 region is CASSLGGGDYNEQFF. Written as DNA, the CDR3 is TGTGCCAGCAGCTTAGGCGGGGGGGATTACAATGAGCAGTTCTTC.